Presented here are 17 T cell receptor beta chains from one specimen sequenced in a study of T-cell reconstitution after alpha-beta-depleted transplantation in children. TCRbeta library preparation incorporated unique molecular identifiers. MiXCR, applied by TCRdb to the PCR reads, yields one record per CDR3 protein. The sample consists of a few hundred thousand distinct CDR3 sequences, approximately 10% of them appearing once. The sequenced sample was PBMCs from the stem cell graft donor, obtained from the stem cell graft. These receptors were taken from a human donor who donated a stem cell graft to a child with acute lymphoblastic leukemia.

With regard to this clonotype: A much larger clone lies a single base off, so this may be a read error. V and J are TRBV4-3 and TRBJ2-1, with TRBD2 matching 8 bases. V dropped 5 bases and J dropped 0; count of bases not matched to a gene: 9. This CDR3 is 17 amino acids long. CDR1 and CDR2 (germline): LGHNA, YSLEER. The CDR3 reads CASSTRTSGSSYNEQFF. CDR3 DNA sequence: TGCGCCAGCAGCACACGCACTAGCGGAAGCTCCTACAATGAGCAGTTCTTC.

The chain uses TRBV11-2 and TRBJ1-1; 10 bases fit TRBD1. The J segment lost 1 base and the V segment lost 5 bases, leaving 16 bases of the junction unmatched. CDR3 size: 19 residues. Germline values: CDR1 SGHAT, CDR2 FQNNGV. The CDR3 region has the DNA TGTGCCAGCAGCGCGGACAGGGGGTTATATCTAGCGTCGAACACTGAAGCTTTCTTT. Translating gives CASSADRGLYLASNTEAFF.

This clonotype showed up just a few times. The chain has TRBV20-1 and TRBJ1-1; D is unclear. Germline V gene sequence: CDR1 DFQATT, CDR2 SNEGSKA (reference sequence). V lost 6 bases to trimming and J lost 0 bases, with 11 bases between them. The CDR3 extends over 13 amino acids. CDR3 protein: CSAKQGMNTEAFF. CDR3 DNA sequence: TGCAGTGCCAAACAAGGTATGAACACTGAAGCTTTCTTT.

This clonotype appeared a few times. The chain joins TRBV6-2 or TRBV6-3 to TRBJ2-7; 7 nucleotides line up with TRBD2. Germline V CDR1 and CDR2: MNHEY, SVGEGT. V shed 5 bases and J 2 bases; nucleotides not matched to a gene: 3. CDR3 size: 13 residues. The CDR3 DNA sequence: TGTGCCAGCAGTGGGGACTACCCCTACGAGCAGTACTTC. It encodes CASSGDYPYEQYF.

The chain couples TRBV5-1 to TRBJ2-7; TRBD2 aligns across 11 bases. Per the germline V gene, CDR1 is SGHRS and CDR2 is YFSETQ. This CDR3 comprises 17 residues. The V and J ends lost 1 base and 4 bases, in that order; junction bases with no gene match: 10. CDR3 protein: CASSLQPPGLAVYEQYF. CDR3 DNA: TGCGCCAGCAGCTTGCAACCTCCGGGACTAGCGGTGTACGAGCAGTACTTC.

The chain combines TRBV28 with TRBJ2-7, with D hard to call. Looked up from germline, CDR1 is MDHEN and CDR2 is SYDVKM. There are 15 residues in the CDR3. With 5 bases removed from V and 2 bases from J, the gap between germline ends came to 16 bases. For the CDR3, the DNA is TGTGCCAGCAGTCCCCGGGTCCTTGGAGCCTACGAGCAGTACTTC. It yields the protein CASSPRVLGAYEQYF.

V usage is TRBV6-2 or TRBV6-3 and J usage is TRBJ2-7, with 7 bases identical to TRBD1. The CDR3 has 15 amino acids. The V and J ends lost 2 bases and 0 bases, in that order; junction bases with no gene match: 4. Germline CDR1 MNHEY, CDR2 SVGEGT. CDR3 in amino acids: CASSYRGLSSYEQYF. The CDR3 DNA reads as TGTGCCAGCAGTTACAGGGGGCTCAGCTCCTACGAGCAGTACTTC.

This clonotype has just a few counts. J is TRBJ1-1 and V is TRBV20-1, with D maybe TRBD1 (5 bases). There are 15 residues in the CDR3. Trimming removed 2 bases from V and 1 base from J, with 14 bases in between. Per germline, CDR1 DFQATT and CDR2 SNEGSKA (reference sequence). Here the CDR3 DNA reads TGCAGTGCTAGACAGGGAAGCAAGGCGAACACTGAAGCTTTCTTT. This sequence encodes CSARQGSKANTEAFF.

This clonotype was observed a few times. The rearrangement uses TRBV7-9 and TRBJ2-7, with TRBD2 matching 8 bases. This CDR3 is built from 15 residues. The V gene's germline CDR1 is SEHNR and CDR2 FQNEAQ (reference sequence). V was clipped by 3 bases and J by 6 bases; unmatched bases: 10. The CDR3 region has the DNA TGTGCCAGCAGCTTGGCTAGCGGGTCCATCACCGAGCAGTACTTC. It is translated as CASSLASGSITEQYF. Drawing the rest from reference TRBV7-9 and TRBJ2-7, the complete variable domain is DTGVSQNPRHKITKRGQNVTFRCDPISEHNRLYWYRQTLGQGPEFLTYFQNEAQLEKSRLLSDRFSAERPKGSFSTLEIQRTEQGDSAMYLCASSLASGSITEQYFGPGTRLTVT.

V is TRBV5-1 and J is TRBJ2-7; D ambiguous. Germline loops: CDR1 SGHRS, CDR2 YFSETQ. The ends were cut back, 0 bases at V and 2 bases at J, with 9 bases in the middle. The CDR3 consists of 14 residues. CDR3 sequence: CASSLVVGTYEQYF. The CDR3 bases are TGCGCCAGCAGCTTGGTTGTAGGGACCTACGAGCAGTACTTC.

The chain joins TRBV12-3 or TRBV12-4 to TRBJ1-1; weak D call: TRBD1 (6 bases). V gave up 6 bases and J gave up 6 bases, with 11 bases separating them. CDR3 length: 12 residues. The CDR3 bases are TGTGCCAGCAGAGACAGGTACTCTGAAGCTTTCTTT. Its protein product is CASRDRYSEAFF.

The V and J genes are TRBV7-9 and TRBJ1-4; D gene uncertain. CDR1 and CDR2 from the germline V gene are SEHNR and FQNEAQ (reference sequence). V gave up 3 bases and J gave up 7 bases, with 12 bases separating them. The CDR3 length is 14 residues. CDR3 DNA sequence: TGTGCCAGCAGCTTGGACCGCCGTAGTGAAAAACTGTTTTTT. Residues: CASSLDRRSEKLFF.

V is TRBV15 and J is TRBJ1-4; no definite D call. The CDR3 loop spans 16 amino acids. V shed 0 bases and J shed 7 bases, with 15 bases lying between them. Germline CDR1 and CDR2: LNHNV and YYDKDF (reference sequence). CDR3 nucleotide sequence: TGTGCCACCAGCAGAGATTGGGCCGCGAACGGTGAAAAACTGTTTTTT. Residues: CATSRDWAANGEKLFF.

As DNA, the CDR3 is TGCAGTGCTGCGGGGACCGGGACGATCTACGAGCAGTACTTC. Translating it yields CSAAGTGTIYEQYF. The chain carries TRBV20-1 and TRBJ2-7; D possibly corresponds to TRBD2 (6 bases). Per germline, CDR1 DFQATT and CDR2 SNEGSKA (reference sequence). V was pared by 5 bases and J by 3 bases, with 17 bases between. CDR3 length: 14 amino acids.

In nucleotides, the CDR3 is TGTGCCAGCACTAGCTTGGCCTACAATGAGCAGTTCTTC. This sequence encodes CASTSLAYNEQFF. This chain connects TRBV12-3 or TRBV12-4 to TRBJ2-1; the D gene is possibly TRBD2 (5 bases). CDR3 size: 13 residues. Trimming took 7 bases from V and 2 from J, leaving 9 bases between them.

This clonotype was recorded many times. The chain carries TRBV7-9 and TRBJ2-3; D gene ambiguous. This CDR3 spans 13 amino acids. CDR1 SEHNR and CDR2 FQNEAQ come from the germline V gene (reference sequence). Trimming removed 5 bases at V and 2 bases at J, with 8 bases between. The CDR3 here is CASSPPATDTQYF. The DNA for the CDR3 is TGTGCCAGCAGCCCCCCTGCCACAGATACGCAGTATTTT.

V and J are TRBV7-2 and TRBJ2-7; 12 nucleotides agree with TRBD2. The CDR3 has 21 amino acids. Germline V CDR1 and CDR2: SGHTA, FQGNSA. Trimming removed 5 bases from V and 5 bases from J; junction bases left unmatched: 25. DNA for the CDR3: TGTGCCAGCAGCCCCTGGCGGTTACTAGCGGGAGGCCATGGAGACGCTGACGAGCAGTACTTC. Protein sequence: CASSPWRLLAGGHGDADEQYF.